Below, 22 T cell receptor beta chains from the same sample are listed, as sequenced in a study of tumor-infiltrating lymphocytes in primary liver carcinoma. Reverse transcription of around 0.45 ug total RNA with a constant-region primer produced TCR beta cDNA. ARM-PCR, slightly modified, supplied the TCR beta libraries through three nested multiplex PCR rounds. PCR rounds one and two used TRBV1-TRBV30 forward primers with a C-beta reverse primer for around 11 cycles each. In TCRdb, the multiplex PCR reads were re-called with MiXCR into one record per CDR3 protein. The sample carries about 310,000 distinct CDR3 sequences, roughly two thirds recorded once. Alongside blood RNA obtained from unsorted whole blood, germline DNA was also extracted. Sample: peripheral blood. These receptors originate from a man aged 35 to 55 with primary liver carcinoma and hepatitis B virus infection.

As concerns this clonotype: A much larger clonotype is one base distant, so this may be a read error. The chain recombines TRBV6-2 or TRBV6-3 with TRBJ2-3, with D possibly matching TRBD2 (6 bases). The CDR3 length is 14 residues. Per the germline V gene, CDR1 is MNHEY and CDR2 is SVGEGT. The CDR3 here is CARSYSGVGDTQYF. Here the CDR3 DNA reads TGTGCCCGCAGTTACTCGGGAGTTGGAGATACGCAGTATTTT.

On this clonotype: Likely a read error: the CDR3 ends without its conserved phenylalanine or tryptophan. The chain combines TRBV29-1 with TRBJ2-5; D may be TRBD1 (6 bases). Per the germline V gene, CDR1 is SQVTM and CDR2 is ANQGSEA. This CDR3 has 16 residues. Trimming removed 6 bases at V and 3 bases at J, with 23 bases between. The CDR3 spells CSVLKGVSRNKETQYL. As DNA, the CDR3 is TGCAGCGTCCTTAAGGGGGTCAGCAGGAACAAAGAGACCCAGTACTTA.

The CDR3 DNA reads as TGCGCCAGCAGGCGGGAGAGCACCGGGGAGCTGTTTTTT. As protein: CASRRESTGELFF. V is TRBV5-1 and J is TRBJ2-2; 7 nucleotides agree with TRBD2. CDR1 and CDR2 (germline): SGHRS, YFSETQ. V gave up 5 bases and J gave up 4 bases; unmatched junction bases: 2. This CDR3 is 13 amino acids long.

Details on this clonotype: Germline is not matched at one junction end, which may reflect a read error. The V call is TRBV7-9, the J call TRBJ2-2, with 12 bases lining up with TRBD1. The CDR3 covers 18 residues. Germline lookup yields CDR1 SEHNR and CDR2 FQNEAQ (reference sequence). Here the CDR3 DNA reads TGTGCCAGGAGCTTAGCACCCGGGGACAGGGGGCGAACCGGGGAGCTGTTTTTT. Protein product: CARSLAPGDRGRTGELFF.

To note about this clonotype: The junction departs from germline at one end; a sequencing error may be responsible. The V gene is TRBV4-3, the J gene TRBJ1-2; D is undetermined. CDR1 is LGHNA and CDR2 is YSLEER in the germline V gene. The CDR3 extends over 16 amino acids. CDR3 region: CASNQDEVAGLCGYTF. DNA of the CDR3: TGCGCCAGCAACCAAGATGAGGTGGCAGGACTCTGTGGCTACACCTTC.

A remark on this clonotype: Likely a read error: the CDR3 ends without its conserved phenylalanine or tryptophan. V and J are TRBV6-6 and TRBJ2-1; 11 bases are a match to TRBD2. The CDR3 length is 15 residues. The germline V gene encodes CDR1 MNHNY and CDR2 SVGAGI (reference sequence). Trimming cost V 6 bases and J 10 bases; bases outside gene matches: 11. The CDR3 nucleotides read TGTGCCAGCAGCACCGGAACTAGCGGGAGAAGGGAGCAGTTCTCC. Translating gives CASSTGTSGRREQFS.

V and J are TRBV5-5 and TRBJ1-6; D call uncertain. CDR3 length: 13 residues. Trimming took 1 base from V and 9 from J, leaving 8 bases between them. Germline V gene data show CDR1 as SGHKS and CDR2 as YYEKEE (reference sequence). The CDR3 DNA sequence: TGTGCCAGCAGCTTGACAGATGGTTCACCCCTCCACTTT. Translation gives CASSLTDGSPLHF. The complete variable domain, with remaining parts taken from reference TRBV5-5 and TRBJ1-6, reads DAGVTQSPTHLIKTRGQQVTLRCSPISGHKSVSWYQQVLGQGPQFIFQYYEKEERGRGNFPDRFSARQFPNYSSELNVNALLLGDSALYLCASSLTDGSPLHFGNGTRLTVT.

This clonotype was counted a few times. The V gene is TRBV28, the J gene TRBJ1-1; tentatively, D is TRBD1 (5 bases). Trimming removed 7 bases from V and 8 bases from J, with 14 bases in between. Germline CDR1 reads MDHEN; CDR2 reads SYDVKM. The CDR3 runs 12 residues. CDR3 loop: CASIRWGVEAFF. The CDR3 bases are TGTGCCAGCATCCGTTGGGGGGTAGAAGCTTTCTTT.

The chain employs TRBV7-9 and TRBJ1-1; D unclear. The V end was cut by 4 bases, the J end by 3 bases, with 18 bases between. Germline values: CDR1 SEHNR, CDR2 FQNEAQ (reference sequence). The CDR3 consists of 16 residues. The CDR3 coding sequence is TGTGCCAGCAGCTCCCCGGCGGACCAAGGAGACACTGAAGCTTTCTTT. Translation: CASSSPADQGDTEAFF.

As to this clonotype: The CDR3 carries no conserved terminal phenylalanine or tryptophan, so it likely arises from a read error. The CDR3 here is CANSYSIGLGTNVLTY. Here the CDR3 DNA reads TGTGCCAACAGCTACTCCATAGGTCTTGGGACCAACGTCCTGACTTAC. The gene calls are TRBV6-2 or TRBV6-3 and TRBJ2-6; D unclear. The CDR3 totals 16 residues. From germline, CDR1 is MNHEY and CDR2 SVGEGT.

Only a few counts were recorded for this clonotype. CDR3 nucleotide sequence: TGTGCCAGCAGCTTAGAGCTAGGCACAGATACGCAGTATTTT. As protein: CASSLELGTDTQYF. The rearrangement joins TRBV7-9 to TRBJ2-3; D gene uncertain. In germline, CDR1 is SEHNR, CDR2 FQNEAQ (reference sequence). Trimming stripped 1 base from V and 1 base from J, with 6 bases between. The CDR3 runs 14 residues.

Remarks on this clonotype: This may stem from a read error, because a much larger clone lies one nucleotide away. This chain connects TRBV6-2 or TRBV6-3 to TRBJ2-3; D not certain. Trimming took off 7 bases at V and 9 bases at J, with 11 bases between the two ends. This CDR3 region has 11 residues. In germline, CDR1 is MNHEY, CDR2 SVGEGT. The CDR3 region has the DNA TGTGCCAGCACTTCTCTGGAAACGCAGTATTTT. Translation: CASTSLETQYF.

Remarks on this clonotype: Germline and junction disagree at one end, which may indicate a read error. CDR3 loop: CASSLCRGDYNEQSF. Written as DNA, the CDR3 is TGTGCCAGCAGCTTATGTCGGGGGGACTACAATGAGCAGTCCTTC. The V gene is TRBV11-3, the J gene TRBJ2-1, with TRBD2 matching over 7 bases. The CDR3 length is 15 residues. CDR1 and CDR2 from the germline V gene are SGHNT and YENEEA.

This clonotype was seen only once. An end of the junction differs from the germline gene, which may be a read error. The chain is built from TRBV12-3 or TRBV12-4 and TRBJ2-1; no clear D gene. CDR3 length equals 14 residues. The CDR3 sequence: CAGSFEYTYSEQFF. CDR3 in DNA: TGTGCCGGCAGTTTTGAGTATACCTACAGTGAGCAGTTCTTC.

This clonotype has at least ten counts. The chain links TRBV12-3 or TRBV12-4 to TRBJ2-3; D unclear. Trimming removed 6 bases at V and 3 bases at J, with 4 bases between. This CDR3 contains 11 residues. The CDR3 loop reads CASRSTDTQYF. CDR3 sequence (DNA): TGTGCCAGCAGGTCGACAGATACGCAGTATTTT.

The gene calls are TRBV30 and TRBJ1-2; TRBD1 agrees at 11 bases. Trimming took 3 bases from V and 8 from J; bases not matched to a gene: 5. This CDR3 spans 13 amino acids. The germline CDR1 and CDR2 sequences are GTSNPN and SVGIG (reference sequence). CDR3 sequence (DNA): TGTGCCTGGAGGGACAGGGGGCTCGGGGGCTACACCTTC. Amino acid sequence: CAWRDRGLGGYTF.

The J gene is TRBJ1-3, the V gene TRBV4-1, with a weak D call TRBD1 (6 bases). Germline V gene data show CDR1 as MGHRA and CDR2 as YSYEKL. The V end lost 0 bases, the J end lost 0 bases, and 15 bases lay between the germline ends. CDR3 length: 18 residues. CDR3 coding DNA: TGCGCCAGCAGCCAAGATCGAGGACAGCCTTCCTCTGGAAACACCATATATTTT. It codes for CASSQDRGQPSSGNTIYF.

As concerns this clonotype: A read error may account for a junction end that differs from germline. The chain has TRBV12-3 or TRBV12-4 and TRBJ2-1; unclear D gene. This CDR3 contains 12 residues. The CDR3 region is CVSSIDSNEQFF. CDR3 DNA: TGTGTCAGCAGTATAGATTCCAATGAGCAGTTCTTC.

The V call is TRBV18, the J call TRBJ2-7, with TRBD2 matching 8 bases. CDR3 length: 16 residues. J was trimmed by 7 bases and V by 0 bases; bases with no gene match: 11. The germline V gene encodes CDR1 KGHSH and CDR2 LQKENI. CDR3 DNA sequence: TGTGCCAGCTCACCACCGATGATAGCGGGGAGGGGAGAGCAGTACTTC. The encoded protein is CASSPPMIAGRGEQYF.

As concerns this clonotype: A read error may be the cause here, since a much bigger clone is one base away. The chain is built from TRBV5-1 and TRBJ2-1; TRBD2 agrees at 14 bases. Germline V gene lookup returns CDR1 SGHRS and CDR2 YFSETQ. The V and J ends lost 4 bases and 9 bases, in that order; junction bases with no gene match: 9. This CDR3 comprises 16 residues. The chain's CDR3 is CASSATTSGRASEQFF. For the CDR3, the DNA is TGCGCCAGCAGCGCTACGACTAGCGGGAGGGCTAGTGAGCAGTTCTTC.

The chain carries TRBV11-2 and TRBJ2-2; the D gene is possibly TRBD2 (5 bases). Germline values: CDR1 SGHAT, CDR2 FQNNGV. The V end was cut by 3 bases, the J end by 8 bases, with 25 bases between. This CDR3 region has 18 residues. The CDR3 sequence is CASSFSVIMGVRSGELFF. As DNA, the CDR3 is TGTGCCAGCAGCTTTAGTGTGATAATGGGAGTTAGGTCAGGGGAGCTGTTTTTT.

This clonotype was seen only a few times. The V call is TRBV6-1, the J call TRBJ2-5; a possible D gene is TRBD1 (5 bases). V was cut by 1 base and J by 1 base, with 10 bases left in between. CDR1 and CDR2 from the germline V gene are MNHNS and SASEGT. The CDR3 is 15 residues long. The CDR3: CASSEGWGVQETQYF. In DNA, the CDR3 is TGTGCCAGCAGTGAAGGTTGGGGCGTCCAAGAGACCCAGTACTTC.